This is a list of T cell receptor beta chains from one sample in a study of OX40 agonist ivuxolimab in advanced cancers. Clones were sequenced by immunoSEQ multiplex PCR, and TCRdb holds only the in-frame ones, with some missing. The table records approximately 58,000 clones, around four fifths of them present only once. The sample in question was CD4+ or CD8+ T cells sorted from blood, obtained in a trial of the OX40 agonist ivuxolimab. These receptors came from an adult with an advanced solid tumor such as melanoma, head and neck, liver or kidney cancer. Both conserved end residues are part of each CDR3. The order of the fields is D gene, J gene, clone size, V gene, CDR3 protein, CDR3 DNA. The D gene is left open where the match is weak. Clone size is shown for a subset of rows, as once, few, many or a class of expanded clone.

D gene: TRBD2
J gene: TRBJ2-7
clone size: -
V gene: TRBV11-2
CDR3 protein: CASSLGQRGYEQYF
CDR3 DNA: TGTGCCAGCAGCTTAGGACAGCGGGGATACGAGCAGTACTTC

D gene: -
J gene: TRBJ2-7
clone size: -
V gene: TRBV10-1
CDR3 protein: CASRPFTGGAGEQYF
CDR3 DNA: TGCGCCAGCAGGCCCTTTACCGGCGGGGCCGGCGAGCAGTACTTC

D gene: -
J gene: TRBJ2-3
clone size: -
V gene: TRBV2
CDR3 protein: CASSTTDTQYF
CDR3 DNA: TGTGCCAGCTCCACCACCGATACGCAGTATTTT

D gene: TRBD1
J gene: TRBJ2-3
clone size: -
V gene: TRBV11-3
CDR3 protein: CASSLMGQDPLTDTQYF
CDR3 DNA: TGTGCCAGCAGCTTAATGGGACAGGACCCACTCACAGATACGCAGTATTTT

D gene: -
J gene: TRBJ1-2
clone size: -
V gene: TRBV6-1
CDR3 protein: CASNWDDYGYTF
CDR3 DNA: TGTGCCAGCAATTGGGATGACTATGGCTACACCTTC

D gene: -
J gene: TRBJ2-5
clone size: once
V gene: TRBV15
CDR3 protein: CATSRAPGVGETQYF
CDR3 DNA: TGTGCCACCAGCAGAGCTCCAGGGGTGGGTGAGACCCAGTACTTC

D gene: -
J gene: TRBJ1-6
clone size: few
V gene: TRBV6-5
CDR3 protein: CASSRGHDNSPLHF
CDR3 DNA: TGTGCCAGCAGTAGGGGACACGATAATTCACCCCTCCACTTT

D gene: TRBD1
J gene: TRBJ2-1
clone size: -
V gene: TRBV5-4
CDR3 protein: CASSSAPGTGSDNEQFF
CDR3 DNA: TGTGCCAGCAGCTCGGCCCCGGGGACAGGGTCGGACAATGAGCAGTTCTTC

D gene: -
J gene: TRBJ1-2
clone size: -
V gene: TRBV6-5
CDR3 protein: CASSPGQGGYTF
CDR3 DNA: TGTGCCAGCAGTCCCGGACAAGGCGGCTACACCTTC

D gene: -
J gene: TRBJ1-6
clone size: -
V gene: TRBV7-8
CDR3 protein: CASSQVGLIEFWNSPLHF
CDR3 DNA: TGTGCCAGCAGCCAGGTGGGCTTAATAGAATTTTGGAATTCACCCCTCCACTTT

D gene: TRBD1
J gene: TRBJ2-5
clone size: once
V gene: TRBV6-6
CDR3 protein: CASDTGGETQYF
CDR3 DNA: TGTGCCAGCGATACAGGGGGAGAGACCCAGTACTTC

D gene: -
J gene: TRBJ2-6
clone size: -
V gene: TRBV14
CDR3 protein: CASSQIWANVLTF
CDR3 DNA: TGTGCCAGCAGCCAAATCTGGGCCAACGTCCTGACTTTC

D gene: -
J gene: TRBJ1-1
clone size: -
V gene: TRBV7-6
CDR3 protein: CASSLLQGLNTEAFF
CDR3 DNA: TGTGCCAGCAGCTTATTACAGGGCCTGAACACTGAAGCTTTCTTT

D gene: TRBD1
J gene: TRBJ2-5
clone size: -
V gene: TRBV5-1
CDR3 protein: CASSLGDRGYETQYF
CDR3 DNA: TGCGCCAGCAGCTTGGGGGACAGGGGTTACGAGACCCAGTACTTC

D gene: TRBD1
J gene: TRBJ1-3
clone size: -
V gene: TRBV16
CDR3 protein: CASSRTGGTGNTIYF
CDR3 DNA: TGTGCCAGCAGCCGCACAGGGGGCACTGGAAACACCATATATTTT

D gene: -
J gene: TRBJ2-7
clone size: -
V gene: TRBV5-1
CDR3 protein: CASSLAGSGLSDEQYF
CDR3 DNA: TGCGCCAGCAGCTTGGCAGGGTCGGGTCTATCCGACGAGCAGTACTTC

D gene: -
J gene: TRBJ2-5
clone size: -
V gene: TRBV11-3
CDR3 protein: CASSSYNGGAETQYF
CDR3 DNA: TGTGCCAGCAGCTCCTATAACGGGGGAGCCGAGACCCAGTACTTC

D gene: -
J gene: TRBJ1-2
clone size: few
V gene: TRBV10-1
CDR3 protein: CASRPDGNYGYTF
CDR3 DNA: TGCGCCAGCAGGCCAGACGGAAACTATGGCTACACCTTC

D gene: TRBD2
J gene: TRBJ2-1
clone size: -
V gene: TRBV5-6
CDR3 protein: CASRSSGGRSYNEQFF
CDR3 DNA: TGTGCCAGCAGATCGAGCGGGGGCCGTTCCTACAATGAGCAGTTCTTC

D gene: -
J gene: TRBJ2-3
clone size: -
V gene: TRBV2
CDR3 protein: CASSGVTGSSDTQYF
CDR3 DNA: TGTGCCAGCAGTGGCGTCACGGGGTCGTCAGATACGCAGTATTTT

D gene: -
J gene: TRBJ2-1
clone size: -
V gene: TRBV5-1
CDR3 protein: CASSLSGDSYNEQFF
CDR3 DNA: TGCGCCAGCAGCTTGTCGGGGGACTCCTACAATGAGCAGTTCTTC

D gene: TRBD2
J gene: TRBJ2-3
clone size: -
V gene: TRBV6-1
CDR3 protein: CASSQVAGGGTDTQYF
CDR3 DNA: TGTGCCAGCAGTCAAGTAGCGGGGGGAGGCACAGATACGCAGTATTTT

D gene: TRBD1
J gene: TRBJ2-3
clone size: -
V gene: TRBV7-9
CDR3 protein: CASRHQGAPTDTQYF
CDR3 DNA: TGTGCCAGCAGGCATCAGGGGGCCCCCACAGATACGCAGTATTTT

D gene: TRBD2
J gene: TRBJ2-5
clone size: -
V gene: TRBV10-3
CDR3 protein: CAIGTSGGEETQYF
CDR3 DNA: TGTGCCATCGGGACTAGCGGGGGCGAAGAGACCCAGTACTTC

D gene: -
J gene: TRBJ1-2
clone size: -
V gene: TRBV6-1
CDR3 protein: CASSERHDGYTF
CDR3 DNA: TGTGCCAGCAGTGAAAGACACGATGGCTACACCTTC

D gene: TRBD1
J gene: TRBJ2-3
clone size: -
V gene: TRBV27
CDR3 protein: CASSFGTGGTDTQYF
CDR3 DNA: TGTGCCAGCAGTTTCGGGACAGGGGGGACAGATACGCAGTATTTT

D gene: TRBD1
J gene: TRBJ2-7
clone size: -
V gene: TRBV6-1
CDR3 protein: CASSLGQTYYEQYF
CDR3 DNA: TGTGCCAGCAGCCTGGGACAGACCTATTACGAGCAGTACTTC

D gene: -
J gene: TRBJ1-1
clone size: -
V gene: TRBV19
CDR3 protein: CASIKVGAEAFF
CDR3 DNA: TGTGCCAGTATTAAAGTGGGCGCTGAAGCTTTCTTT

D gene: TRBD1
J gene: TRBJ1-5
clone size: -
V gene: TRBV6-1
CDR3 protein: CASSDPRTGASNQPQHF
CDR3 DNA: TGTGCCAGCAGTGACCCCCGGACAGGGGCGAGCAATCAGCCCCAGCATTTT

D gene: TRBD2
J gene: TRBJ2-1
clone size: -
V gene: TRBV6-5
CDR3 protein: CASSSSGGARYNEQFF
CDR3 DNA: TGTGCCAGCAGTTCTAGCGGGGGGGCCCGGTACAATGAGCAGTTCTTC

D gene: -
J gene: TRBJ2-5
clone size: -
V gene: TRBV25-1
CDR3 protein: CASSDSGDGTGTKTQYF
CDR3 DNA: TGTGCCAGCAGTGACTCTGGAGACGGTACAGGGACGAAGACCCAGTACTTC

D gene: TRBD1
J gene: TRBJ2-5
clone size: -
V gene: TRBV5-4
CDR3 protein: CASSLGGWTGRETQYF
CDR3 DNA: TGTGCCAGCAGCTTGGGTGGTTGGACAGGCCGGGAGACCCAGTACTTC

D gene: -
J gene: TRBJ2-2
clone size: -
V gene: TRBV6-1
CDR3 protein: CASSEFRNTGELFF
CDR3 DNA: TGTGCCAGCAGTGAATTTAGGAACACCGGGGAGCTGTTTTTT

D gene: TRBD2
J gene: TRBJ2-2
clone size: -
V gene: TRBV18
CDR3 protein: CASSPAPSGGANTGELFF
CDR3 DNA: TGTGCCAGCTCACCAGCCCCTAGCGGGGGTGCGAACACCGGGGAGCTGTTTTTT

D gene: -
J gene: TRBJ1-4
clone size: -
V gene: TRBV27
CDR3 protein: CASSLSRMGEEKLFF
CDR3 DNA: TGTGCCAGCAGTTTATCACGGATGGGGGAGGAAAAACTGTTTTTT

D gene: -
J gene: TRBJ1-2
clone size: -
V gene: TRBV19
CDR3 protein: CASSIGQAMGYTF
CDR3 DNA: TGTGCCAGTAGTATTGGCCAGGCCATGGGCTACACCTTC

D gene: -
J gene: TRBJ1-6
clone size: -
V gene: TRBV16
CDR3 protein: CASSHEGVGNSPLHF
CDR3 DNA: TGTGCCAGCAGCCATGAGGGGGTGGGTAATTCACCCCTCCACTTT

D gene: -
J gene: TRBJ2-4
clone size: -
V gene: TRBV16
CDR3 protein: CASSQSTPDLNIQYF
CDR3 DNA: TGTGCCAGCAGCCAATCGACCCCTGACTTAAACATTCAGTACTTC

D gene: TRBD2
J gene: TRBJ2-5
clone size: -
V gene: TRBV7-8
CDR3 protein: CASSLVGSGGAETQYF
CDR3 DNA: TGTGCCAGCAGCTTAGTTGGTAGCGGGGGGGCGGAGACCCAGTACTTC

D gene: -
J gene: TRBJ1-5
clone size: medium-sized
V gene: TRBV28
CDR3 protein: CASSFAGTNQPQHF
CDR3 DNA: TGTGCCAGCAGTTTTGCAGGAACCAATCAGCCCCAGCATTTT

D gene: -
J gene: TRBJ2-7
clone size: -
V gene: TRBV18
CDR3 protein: CASSPLLGGEDYEQYF
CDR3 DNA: TGTGCCAGCTCACCCCTTTTAGGGGGAGAAGACTACGAGCAGTACTTC

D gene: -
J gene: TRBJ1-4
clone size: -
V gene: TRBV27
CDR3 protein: CASSFGLNERLFF
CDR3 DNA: TGTGCCAGCAGTTTCGGCCTAAATGAAAGACTGTTTTTT

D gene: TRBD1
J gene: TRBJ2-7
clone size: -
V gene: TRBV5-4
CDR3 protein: CASSLVGTAYGEQYF
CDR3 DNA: TGTGCCAGCAGCTTGGTGGGGACAGCCTATGGAGAGCAGTACTTC

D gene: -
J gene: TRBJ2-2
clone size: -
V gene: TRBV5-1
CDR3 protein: CASSRTGGAVGIYTGELFF
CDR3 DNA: TGCGCCAGCAGCCGAACGGGGGGCGCGGTGGGAATCTACACCGGGGAGCTGTTTTTT

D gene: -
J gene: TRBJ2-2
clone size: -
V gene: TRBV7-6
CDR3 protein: CASSLAIDGELFF
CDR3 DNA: TGTGCCAGCAGCTTAGCGATTGACGGGGAGCTGTTTTTT